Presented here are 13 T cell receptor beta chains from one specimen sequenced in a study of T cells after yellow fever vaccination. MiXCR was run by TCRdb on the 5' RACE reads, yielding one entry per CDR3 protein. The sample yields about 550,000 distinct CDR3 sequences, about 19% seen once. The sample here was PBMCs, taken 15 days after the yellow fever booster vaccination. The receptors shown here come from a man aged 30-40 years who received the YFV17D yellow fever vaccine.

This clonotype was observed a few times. CDR3 sequence reads: CASGPMDNSGNTIYF. CDR3 coding DNA: TGCGCCAGTGGACCGATGGACAACTCTGGAAACACCATATATTTT. The chain is built from TRBV5-1 and TRBJ1-3; possible D gene TRBD1, 5 bases. The germline V gene has CDR1 SGHRS and CDR2 YFSETQ. The CDR3 extends over 15 amino acids. Trimming removed 8 bases from V and 0 bases from J, with 15 bases in between. Drawing the rest from reference TRBV5-1 and TRBJ1-3, the complete variable domain is KAGVTQTPRYLIKTRGQQVTLSCSPISGHRSVSWYQQTPGQGLQFLFEYFSETQRNKGNFPGRFSGRQFSNSRSEMNVSTLELGDSALYLCASGPMDNSGNTIYFGEGSWLTVV.

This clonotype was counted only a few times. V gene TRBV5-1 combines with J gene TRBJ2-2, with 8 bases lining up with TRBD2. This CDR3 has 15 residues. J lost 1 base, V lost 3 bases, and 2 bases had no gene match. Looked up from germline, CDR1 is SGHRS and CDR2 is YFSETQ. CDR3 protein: CASSWGLENTGELFF. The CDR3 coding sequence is TGCGCCAGCAGCTGGGGACTAGAGAACACCGGGGAGCTGTTTTTT.

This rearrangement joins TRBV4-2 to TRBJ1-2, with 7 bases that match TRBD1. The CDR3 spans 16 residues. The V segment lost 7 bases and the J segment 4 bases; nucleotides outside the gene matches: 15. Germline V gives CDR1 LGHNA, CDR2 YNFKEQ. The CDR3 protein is CASTEGGGKASYGYTF. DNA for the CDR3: TGTGCCAGCACCGAAGGGGGCGGAAAGGCCAGCTATGGCTACACCTTC.

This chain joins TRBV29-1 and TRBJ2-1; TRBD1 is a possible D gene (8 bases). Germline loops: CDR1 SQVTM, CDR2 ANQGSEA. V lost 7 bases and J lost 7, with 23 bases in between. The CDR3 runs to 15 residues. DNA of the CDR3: TGCAGCGCTAGCGGCGTTAGGACAGGGAGAAATGAGCAGTTCTTC. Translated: CSASGVRTGRNEQFF.

Here the CDR3 DNA reads TGTGCCACCAGCAGAGCACCTACAGGGAGCTCCTACGAGCAGTACTTC. Its translation is CATSRAPTGSSYEQYF. The chain combines TRBV15 with TRBJ2-7, with D maybe TRBD1 (6 bases). With 1 base removed from V and 0 bases from J, the gap between germline ends came to 13 bases. This CDR3 has 16 residues. CDR1 and CDR2 (germline): LNHNV, YYDKDF (reference sequence).

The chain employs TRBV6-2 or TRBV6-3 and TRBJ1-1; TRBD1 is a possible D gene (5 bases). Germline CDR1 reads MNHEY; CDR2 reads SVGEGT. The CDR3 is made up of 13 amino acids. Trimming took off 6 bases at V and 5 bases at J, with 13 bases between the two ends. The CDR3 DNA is TGTGCCAGCAGCCGCTCGGGGGGTACTGAAGCTTTCTTT. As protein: CASSRSGGTEAFF.

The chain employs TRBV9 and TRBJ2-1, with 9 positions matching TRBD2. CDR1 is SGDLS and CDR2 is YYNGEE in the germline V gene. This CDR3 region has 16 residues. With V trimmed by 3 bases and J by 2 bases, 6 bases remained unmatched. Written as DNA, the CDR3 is TGTGCCAGCAGCGCCGGACTAGCGTCGGCCTACAATGAGCAGTTCTTC. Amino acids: CASSAGLASAYNEQFF.

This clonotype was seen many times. This CDR3 reads CASSLGLDNEQFF. CDR3 DNA sequence: TGTGCCAGCAGCCTGGGACTAGACAATGAGCAGTTCTTC. V and J are TRBV3-1 and TRBJ2-1; 8 bases are shared with TRBD2. With V trimmed by 4 bases and J by 5 bases, 1 base remained unmatched. This CDR3 spans 13 amino acids. Germline values: CDR1 LGHDT, CDR2 YNNKEL (reference sequence).

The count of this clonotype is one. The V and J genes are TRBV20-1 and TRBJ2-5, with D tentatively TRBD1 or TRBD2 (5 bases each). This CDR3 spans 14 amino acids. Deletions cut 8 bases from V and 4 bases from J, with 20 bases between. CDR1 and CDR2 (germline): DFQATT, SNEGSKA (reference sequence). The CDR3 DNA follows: TGCAGTCCCCAGAGCGCCAGAGGGGTAGAGACCCAGTACTTC. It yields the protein CSPQSARGVETQYF.

The CDR3 region has the DNA TGCAGCGTTACACAGGGAAATTCCTACGAGCAGTACTTC. Translated: CSVTQGNSYEQYF. The genes are TRBV29-1 and TRBJ2-7, with a possible D match to TRBD1 (6 bases). This CDR3 has 13 amino acids. Germline values: CDR1 SQVTM, CDR2 ANQGSEA. Trimming stripped 5 bases from V and 1 base from J, with 12 bases between.

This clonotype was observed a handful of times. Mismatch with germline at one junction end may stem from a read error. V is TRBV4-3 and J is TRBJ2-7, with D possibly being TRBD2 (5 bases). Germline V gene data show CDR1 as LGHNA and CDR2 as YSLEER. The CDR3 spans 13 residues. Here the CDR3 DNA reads TGCGCCAGCAGCCAAGAGGACGGTACTAGTTTTCAGTTC. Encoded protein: CASSQEDGTSFQF.

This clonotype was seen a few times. CDR3 in amino acids: CAISGTTGNTIYF. The CDR3 DNA reads as TGTGCCATCAGTGGGACAACTGGAAACACCATATATTTT. The chain recombines TRBV10-3 with TRBJ1-3; a possible D gene is TRBD1 (5 bases). This CDR3 is built from 13 residues. Trimming cost V 4 bases and J 2 bases, with 6 bases left between them. CDR1 is ENHRY, CDR2 SYGVKD, per germline.

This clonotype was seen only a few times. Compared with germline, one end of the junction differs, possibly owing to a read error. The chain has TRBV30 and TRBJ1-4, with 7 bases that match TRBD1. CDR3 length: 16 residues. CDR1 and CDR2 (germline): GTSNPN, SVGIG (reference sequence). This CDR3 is CAWSGLWDRGNDKLFF. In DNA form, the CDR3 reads TGTGCCTGGAGCGGTCTCTGGGACAGAGGGAATGACAAACTGTTTTTT.